This is a list of T cell receptor beta chains from one sample in a study of long-term antiretroviral therapy in people with HIV. The repertoire was sequenced with immunoSEQ multiplex PCR; TCRdb's copy has only in-frame clones and lacks some. The sample consists of roughly 30,000 clones, about 87% of them appearing once. The input for sequencing was unsorted PBMCs, taken 1.8 years after starting antiretroviral therapy. Receptors were obtained from a woman between 18 and 30 years old with HIV. Both conserved end residues are part of each CDR3. A D gene is named only where the DNA matches it firmly. Clone size appears in some rows only: once, few, many, or a class for an expanded clone.

d_gene	abundance	v_gene	j_gene	CDR3nt	CDR3aa
-	-	TRBV10-1	TRBJ2-7	TGCGCCAGCAGTAGGCACGGCGAGCAGTACTTC	CASSRHGEQYF
TRBD1	-	TRBV27	TRBJ1-4	TGTGCCAGCAGCCCGCGGCAGGGGGCGATCAATGAAAAACTGTTTTTT	CASSPRQGAINEKLFF
-	-	TRBV4-1	TRBJ1-5	TGCGCCAGCAGCCAAGATGAGCGACGCGGGGCGAGCAATCAGCCCCAGCATTTT	CASSQDERRGASNQPQHF
-	-	TRBV10-3	TRBJ2-5	TGTGCCATCAGTGTAAATGAAGAGACCCAGTACTTC	CAISVNEETQYF
-	-	TRBV4-1	TRBJ1-5	TGCGCCAGCAGCCAAGGACAGTGGGGCAATCAGCCCCAGCATTTT	CASSQGQWGNQPQHF
TRBD2	-	TRBV28	TRBJ2-7	TGTGCCAGCAGTTTTCTGAGGGAGGGAACGCGGGAGGGCCCCGAGCAGTACTTC	CASSFLREGTREGPEQYF
-	-	TRBV6-5	TRBJ1-5	TGTGCCAGCAGTTCGGAGGCCGGAGTAGGCAATCAGCCCCAGCATTTT	CASSSEAGVGNQPQHF
-	-	TRBV27	TRBJ2-2	TGTGCCAGCAGTCTGGGGGCCGCGAACACCGGGGAGCTGTTTTTT	CASSLGAANTGELFF
TRBD2	-	TRBV4-1	TRBJ2-7	TGCGCCAGCAGCATTAGCGGGAGAAGGAACGAGCAGTACTTC	CASSISGRRNEQYF
-	-	TRBV28	TRBJ2-7	TGTGCCAGCAACCCGAGCCAACAGGTCTACGAGCAGTACTTC	CASNPSQQVYEQYF
-	-	TRBV9	TRBJ1-2	TGTGCCAGCAGCGTCCGACCCGGGGGGTTTAGCTATGGCTACACCTTC	CASSVRPGGFSYGYTF
TRBD1	-	TRBV14	TRBJ2-7	TGTGCCAGCAGTACCCGACAGGGCACTTCCTACGAGCAGTACTTC	CASSTRQGTSYEQYF
TRBD2	-	TRBV6-5	TRBJ2-7	TGTGCCAGCAGTAGGACTAGCGAGCACGAGCAGTACTTC	CASSRTSEHEQYF
-	-	TRBV6-5	TRBJ1-5	TGTGCCAGCAGTCGGGACGGCAATCAGCCCCAGCATTTT	CASSRDGNQPQHF
-	-	TRBV4-1	TRBJ1-2	TGCGCCAGCAGCCAATCTGCGACGGCTAACTATGGCTACACCTTC	CASSQSATANYGYTF
-	-	TRBV18	TRBJ1-1	TGTGCCAGCTCACCATCGGGACGGACAAACACTGAAGCTTTCTTT	CASSPSGRTNTEAFF
-	-	TRBV27	TRBJ2-3	TGTGCCAGCATCGGTCCCCCGTCCGGCGGGAGCACAGATACGCAGTATTTT	CASIGPPSGGSTDTQYF
-	-	TRBV5-5	TRBJ2-4	TGTGCCAGCAGCTCAGGAGGAGGTCAGTACTTC	CASSSGGGQYF
-	-	TRBV19	TRBJ1-5	TGTGCCAGTAGTATAGGGGCAGGTTATAGCAATCAGCCCCAGCATTTT	CASSIGAGYSNQPQHF
TRBD1	few	TRBV7-9	TRBJ2-2	TGTGCCAGCAGCTTTCGACAGGGCATGAACACCGGGGAGCTGTTTTTT	CASSFRQGMNTGELFF
TRBD2	-	TRBV7-9	TRBJ2-3	TGTGCCAGCAGCCCGGGACTACCCCGAGAGTATTTT	CASSPGLPREYF
-	few	TRBV5-6	TRBJ1-4	TGTGCCAGCAGCTTGGCCCCGGGGGCTAATGAAAAACTGTTTTTT	CASSLAPGANEKLFF
TRBD1	-	TRBV4-3	TRBJ2-2	TGCGCCAGCAGCCAAGTGACAGGGGGTCGTCCTAACGGGGAGCTGTTTTTT	CASSQVTGGRPNGELFF
TRBD2	once	TRBV4-3	TRBJ2-7	TGCGCCAGCAGCCAAGCATCTAGCGGGAGGGCCTACGAGCAGTACTTC	CASSQASSGRAYEQYF
-	-	TRBV28	TRBJ2-3	TGTGCCAGCAGTCCCAGTCGTCGGGCGCAGTATTTT	CASSPSRRAQYF
-	few	TRBV7-2	TRBJ1-2	TGTGCCAGCAGCTTAACCGCCCAGGGTGGCTACACCTTC	CASSLTAQGGYTF
TRBD1	-	TRBV5-1	TRBJ2-7	TGCGCCAGCAGCTGGGACAGGGGCGAGCAGTACTTC	CASSWDRGEQYF
TRBD2	few	TRBV5-5	TRBJ2-7	TGTGCCAGCAGCGTACCGACTAGCGGGAGTTCCTACGAGCAGTACTTC	CASSVPTSGSSYEQYF
-	-	TRBV18	TRBJ1-1	TGTGCCAGCTCACCTTTGACAGGACAGAACACTGAAGCTTTCTTT	CASSPLTGQNTEAFF
-	-	TRBV7-2	TRBJ2-5	TGTGCCAGCAGACCTACAGGGTGGGAGACCCAGTACTTC	CASRPTGWETQYF
TRBD1	once	TRBV28	TRBJ1-3	TGTGCCAGCAGTTTAAATCCCGGCCTGACAGGGATCTCTGGAAACACCATATATTTT	CASSLNPGLTGISGNTIYF
-	-	TRBV7-3	TRBJ2-3	TGTGCCAGCAGACATGACAGCACAGATACGCAGTATTTT	CASRHDSTDTQYF
-	-	TRBV15	TRBJ2-1	TGTGCCACCAGCAGATCAACCGGGTCCCTAAGGAATGAGCAGTTCTTC	CATSRSTGSLRNEQFF
TRBD1	-	TRBV27	TRBJ1-5	TGTGCCAGCAGTTTTACAGGGGGCGGTCAGCCCCAGCATTTT	CASSFTGGGQPQHF
-	-	TRBV4-2	TRBJ2-7	TGTGCCAGCAGCCAAACAGCGGTTGGTCCGTACGAGCAGTACTTC	CASSQTAVGPYEQYF
-	-	TRBV5-6	TRBJ1-6	TGTGCCAGCAGCTTCGGCAACAGCTATAATTCACCCCTCCACTTT	CASSFGNSYNSPLHF
TRBD2	-	TRBV14	TRBJ2-5	TGTGCCAGCAGTGGAAGACTAGCGAGCCAAGAGACCCAGTACTTC	CASSGRLASQETQYF
-	-	TRBV5-4	TRBJ2-1	TGTGCCAGCAGCCCGACTAGTCCCTCCTACAATGAGCAGTTCTTC	CASSPTSPSYNEQFF
-	-	TRBV6-6	TRBJ2-2	TGTGCCAGCAGTCCCCCCCGTCGGTTAAACACCGGGGAGCTGTTTTTT	CASSPPRRLNTGELFF
-	once	TRBV6-5	TRBJ1-2	TGTGCCAGCAGTTCAATGGGGGGGGCGCATGGCTACACCTTC	CASSSMGGAHGYTF
TRBD1	-	TRBV25-1	TRBJ2-5	TGTGCCAGCAGTGAGAACGCAGGGGGCTATTGGGGAGAGACCCAGTACTTC	CASSENAGGYWGETQYF
-	-	TRBV28	TRBJ1-2	TGTGCCAGCAGACCGCTTCAGGACAGTAGCTACACCTTC	CASRPLQDSSYTF
-	-	TRBV10-2	TRBJ2-7	TGCGCCAGCATGGGGCAAGAGAGCTCCTACGAGCAGTACTTC	CASMGQESSYEQYF
TRBD1	-	TRBV6-5	TRBJ2-2	TGTGCCAGCAGACCGGACAGGCGTAACACCGGGGAGCTGTTTTTT	CASRPDRRNTGELFF
-	once	TRBV7-3	TRBJ2-5	TGTGCCAGCAGCTTAACCGGGTCCGGGACCCAGTACTTC	CASSLTGSGTQYF
-	-	TRBV25-1	TRBJ1-1	TGTGCCAGCAGTGAATACAGGGGAAGTGGTGCGGCTGAAGCTTTCTTT	CASSEYRGSGAAEAFF
TRBD2	-	TRBV7-9	TRBJ2-7	TGTGCCAGCAGCTCCGAAGGACTAGCGGTTGAGCAGTACTTC	CASSSEGLAVEQYF
-	-	TRBV25-1	TRBJ1-1	TGTGCCAGCAGTGCCGAGGGTCTTACGGGCACTGAAGCTTTCTTT	CASSAEGLTGTEAFF
TRBD2	-	TRBV6-4	TRBJ2-2	TGTGCCAGCAGTGTTCTAGCGGGGAACACCGGGGAGCTGTTTTTT	CASSVLAGNTGELFF
-	-	TRBV27	TRBJ1-1	TGTGCCAGCAGTGGTGGCCTGAACACTGAAGCTTTCTTT	CASSGGLNTEAFF
TRBD2	-	TRBV7-3	TRBJ2-3	TGTGCCAGCAGCCGACTAGCGGGAGGCTCTATGATGTCAGATACGCAGTATTTT	CASSRLAGGSMMSDTQYF
TRBD1	-	TRBV4-1	TRBJ2-5	TGCGCCAGCAGCCAAAGGACAGGGCAAGAGACCCAGTACTTC	CASSQRTGQETQYF